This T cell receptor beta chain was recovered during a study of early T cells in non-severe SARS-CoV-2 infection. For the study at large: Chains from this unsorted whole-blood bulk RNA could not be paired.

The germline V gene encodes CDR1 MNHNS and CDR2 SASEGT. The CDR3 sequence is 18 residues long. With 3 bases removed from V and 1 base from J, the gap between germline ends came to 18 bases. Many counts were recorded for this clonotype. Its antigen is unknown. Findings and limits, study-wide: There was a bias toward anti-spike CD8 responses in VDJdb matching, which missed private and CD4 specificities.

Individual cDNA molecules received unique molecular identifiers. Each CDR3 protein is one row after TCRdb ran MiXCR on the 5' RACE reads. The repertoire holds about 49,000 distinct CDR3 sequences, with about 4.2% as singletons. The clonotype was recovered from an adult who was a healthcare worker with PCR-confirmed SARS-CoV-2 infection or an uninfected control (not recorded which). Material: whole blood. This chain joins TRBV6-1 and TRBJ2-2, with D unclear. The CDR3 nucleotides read TGTGCCAGCAGTGATAGTTTTTATGAGCGCGAGAACACCGGGGAGCTGTTTTTT. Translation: CASSDSFYERENTGELFF.